This TCR beta chain appears in the sequencing data of a study of blood T cell repertoires in COVID-19. In the study overall: Material from acute and convalescent COVID-19 was sourced from the United States, Italy and Spain. The cDNA or gDNA used as material had been derived from T cells, B-cell-depleted T cells, or PBMCs.

In the authors' workflow: It was from reference gene primer amplification that nucleated cell counts were estimated. The repertoire was sequenced with immunoSEQ multiplex PCR; TCRdb's copy has only in-frame clones and lacks some. V, J and clone size are taken as reported in that table, and D and trimming were inferred from the DNA itself. The sample records over 200,000 clones, approximately 80% being singletons. This clone was counted only a few times. There are 15 residues in the CDR3. J lost 8 bases, V lost 5 bases, and 4 bases had no gene match. Germline lookup yields CDR1 SGHTA and CDR2 FQGTGA. V is TRBV7-3 and J is TRBJ2-2, with TRBD2 matching over 14 bases. The TCR originated in a man aged 40-50 years who had recovered from COVID-19. The sample consisted of PBMCs or T cells enriched from blood (not recorded which). The CDR3 bases are TGTGCCAGCAGCCCTGGACTAGCGGGAGGAGGGGAGCTGTTTTTT. Translated: CASSPGLAGGGELFF.